This T cell receptor beta chain was sequenced in a study of Ad26.COV2.S vaccination and SARS-CoV-2 variants. The method was immunoSEQ multiplex PCR; TCRdb's version includes in-frame clones alone and lacks a portion of them. The sample lists about 350,000 clones, about 85% occurring once. Treatment defined: roughly 20 received Ad26.COV2.S at low or high dose, single or two shots; roughly 5 received placebo; per-sample allocation not given. Repertoires come from day 63 after the first vaccine or placebo injection. CDR1 and CDR2 from the germline V gene are SGHAT and FQNNGV. V lost 2 bases and J lost 1; bases outside the gene matches: 12. The CDR3 covers 19 residues. In its sample, this clone was seen once.

The sample consisted of peripheral blood, taken in a trial of Ad26.COV2.S vaccine versus placebo. The chain combines TRBV11-2 with TRBJ1-1, with 11 bases fitting TRBD1. The receptor was isolated from a person aged 18 to 59 who received the Ad26.COV2.S COVID-19 vaccine or a placebo. The DNA of the CDR3 is TGTGCCAGCAGCTTATTAGAATCCGGGACAGGGGGAAAGAACACTGAAGCTTTCTTT. Translation gives CASSLLESGTGGKNTEAFF.